This T cell receptor beta chain was sequenced during a study of blood T cell repertoires in COVID-19. Study-wide background: Acute and convalescent COVID-19 specimens originated in the United States, Italy and Spain. Nucleic acid was either cDNA or gDNA, and it came from T cells, B-cell-depleted T cells, or PBMCs.

In the authors' workflow: Reference gene primer amplification in the assay estimated nucleated cell counts. Using immunoSEQ multiplex PCR, the repertoire was profiled, and TCRdb retains in-frame clones only, with some absent. That table supplies the V and J calls and clone size; D and trimming were determined from the DNA. This table holds hundreds of thousands of clones, approximately 83% found once. The length of the CDR3 is 15 residues. Germline CDR1 LGHDT, CDR2 YNNKEL (reference sequence). V lost 3 bases and J 0 bases, leaving 8 bases between the germline ends. The TCR originated in a man older than 75 with acute or convalescent COVID-19. Sequencing was done on a sample of peripheral blood. The chain employs TRBV3-1 (or the pseudogene TRBV3-2) and TRBJ2-2; D remains ambiguous. The CDR3 protein is CASSHSGPNTGELFF. In nucleotides, the CDR3 is TGTGCCAGCAGCCATTCCGGTCCGAACACCGGGGAGCTGTTTTTT.